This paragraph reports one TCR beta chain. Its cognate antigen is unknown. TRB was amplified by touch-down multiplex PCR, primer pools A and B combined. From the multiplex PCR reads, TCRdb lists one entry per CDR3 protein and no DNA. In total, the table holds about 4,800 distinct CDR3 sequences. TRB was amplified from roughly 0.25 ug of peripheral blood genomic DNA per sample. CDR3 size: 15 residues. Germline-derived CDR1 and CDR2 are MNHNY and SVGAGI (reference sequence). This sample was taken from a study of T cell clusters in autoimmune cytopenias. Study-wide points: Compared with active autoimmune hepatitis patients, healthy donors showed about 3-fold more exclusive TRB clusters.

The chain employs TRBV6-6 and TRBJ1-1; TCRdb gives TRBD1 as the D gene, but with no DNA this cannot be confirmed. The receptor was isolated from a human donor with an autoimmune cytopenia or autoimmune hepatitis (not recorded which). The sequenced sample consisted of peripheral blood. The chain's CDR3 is CAITRDRGQNTEAFF.